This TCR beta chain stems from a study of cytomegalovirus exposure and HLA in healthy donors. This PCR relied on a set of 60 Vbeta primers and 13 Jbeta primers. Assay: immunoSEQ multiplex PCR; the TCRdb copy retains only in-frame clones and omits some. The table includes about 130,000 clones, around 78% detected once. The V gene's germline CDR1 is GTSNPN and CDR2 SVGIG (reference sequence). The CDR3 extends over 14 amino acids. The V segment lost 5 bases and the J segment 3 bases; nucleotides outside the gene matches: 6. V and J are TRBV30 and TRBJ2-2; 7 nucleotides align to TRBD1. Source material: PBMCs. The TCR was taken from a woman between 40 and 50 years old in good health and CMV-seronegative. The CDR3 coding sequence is TGTGCCTGGTCGACAGGGTTTGACACCGGGGAGCTGTTTTTT. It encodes CAWSTGFDTGELFF.